The 7 T cell receptor beta chains reported below all come from one sample, sequenced in a study of T cell clonality in common variable immunodeficiency. The repertoire was sequenced with immunoSEQ multiplex PCR; TCRdb's copy has only in-frame clones and lacks some. Singletons are absent from the sample, which has around 39,000 clones. Sequences were obtained from peripheral blood mononuclear cells. Source of these receptors: a person aged 18 to 75 in good health.

The sample holds many counts of this clone. From the germline J gene comes the end of the CDR3, since the read stops 3 residues before it. Other DNA sequences from this sample encode an identical CDR3 as well. The chain joins TRBV11-2 to TRBJ1-6; D uncertain. The ends were cut back, 5 bases at V and 7 bases at J, with 15 bases in the middle. Germline values: CDR1 SGHAT, CDR2 FQNNGV. The CDR3 covers 15 residues. The CDR3 here is CASSPKGGYNSPLHF. The sequenced part of the CDR3 DNA is TGTGCCAGCAGCCCGAAAGGAGGGTACAATTCACCC.

This clone was observed many times. The read is 3 residues too short to cover the CDR3 end, so that end is filled in from the germline J gene. This chain connects TRBV7-2 to TRBJ2-3; possible D gene TRBD1, 5 bases. Per germline, CDR1 SGHTA and CDR2 FQGNSA. The V end lost 7 bases, the J end lost 6 bases, and 8 bases lay between the germline ends. CDR3 length: 11 residues. The CDR3 loop is CASNPGDTQYF. CDR3 DNA (partial): TGTGCCAGCAACCCAGGGGATACG. Full variable domain (outside the CDR3, taken from reference TRBV7-2 and TRBJ2-3): GAGVSQSPSNKVTEKGKDVELRCDPISGHTALYWYRQSLGQGLEFLIYFQGNSAPDKSGLPSDRFSAERTGGSVSTLTIQRTQQEDSAVYLCASNPGDTQYFGPGTRLTVL.

This clone was observed many times. The CDR3 goes on 3 residues after the read ends, and that part is filled in from the germline J gene. This chain joins TRBV30 and TRBJ1-2, with a possible D match to TRBD1 (5 bases). Trimming cost V 2 bases and J 2 bases, with 15 bases left between them. Per germline, CDR1 GTSNPN and CDR2 SVGIG (reference sequence). This CDR3 spans 15 amino acids. The CDR3 loop is CAWSPPGRVNYGYTF. The covered CDR3 bases are TGTGCCTGGAGTCCCCCAGGCAGGGTGAACTATGGC.

This clone was seen repeatedly, ten times or more. The read terminates 3 residues before the CDR3 end, so the remaining end is supplied by the germline J gene. The chain joins TRBV7-2 to TRBJ1-2; D is possibly TRBD1 (5 bases). The CDR3 has 12 amino acids. The germline CDR1 and CDR2 sequences are SGHTA and FQGNSA. CDR3 DNA, as far as it was read: TGTGCCAGCAGCTTAAAAGGGGCGGGC. This codes for CASSLKGAG. The full CDR3 reads CASSLKGAGYTF.

This clone came up many times. Coverage ceases 3 residues before the CDR3 finishes, and the germline J gene fills in the end. The genes are TRBV12-3 or TRBV12-4 and TRBJ1-1, with 9 positions matching TRBD1. This CDR3 has 18 amino acids. With V trimmed by 6 bases and J by 0 bases, 14 bases remained unmatched. The CDR3 region is CASRPKVWTGAMNTEAFF. The DNA read from the CDR3 is TGTGCCAGCAGACCTAAGGTGTGGACAGGGGCAATGAACACTGAA.

The table lists this clone with many counts. The CDR3 spells CASSPDIGYGYTF. The sequenced part of the CDR3 DNA is TGTGCCAGCAGCCCAGACATCGGTTATGGC. The chain carries TRBV7-9 and TRBJ1-2; D remains unclear. The read ends 3 residues shy of where the CDR3 ends; the end is completed using the germline J gene. CDR1 and CDR2 from the germline V gene are SEHNR and FQNEAQ (reference sequence). The germline V and J ends were trimmed by 5 bases and 5 bases, with 12 bases remaining between them. The CDR3 has 13 residues.

This clone has at least ten counts. The read terminates 3 residues before the CDR3 end, so the remaining end is supplied by the germline J gene. The chain employs TRBV15 and TRBJ2-5, with 8 bases identical to TRBD1. The V gene end was trimmed by 1 base and the J gene end by 5 bases; junction bases not matched to a gene: 6. CDR3 length equals 15 residues. The germline gives CDR1 LNHNV, CDR2 YYDKDF (reference sequence). This CDR3 is CATSRALDRGETQYF. The sequenced CDR3 bases are TGTGCCACCAGCAGAGCCCTTGACAGGGGTGAGACC.